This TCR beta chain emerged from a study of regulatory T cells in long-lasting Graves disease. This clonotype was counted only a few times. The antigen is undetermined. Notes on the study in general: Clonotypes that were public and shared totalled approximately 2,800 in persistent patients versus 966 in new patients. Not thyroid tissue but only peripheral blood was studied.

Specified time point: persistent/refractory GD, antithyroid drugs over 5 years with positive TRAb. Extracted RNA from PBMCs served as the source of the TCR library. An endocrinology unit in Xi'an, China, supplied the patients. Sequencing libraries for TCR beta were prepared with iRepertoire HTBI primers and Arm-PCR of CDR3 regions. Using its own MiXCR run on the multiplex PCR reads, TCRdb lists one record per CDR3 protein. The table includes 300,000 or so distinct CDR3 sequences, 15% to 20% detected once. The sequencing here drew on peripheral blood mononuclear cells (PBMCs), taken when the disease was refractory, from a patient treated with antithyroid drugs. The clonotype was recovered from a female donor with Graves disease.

This chain's CDR3 is CSARAGGDYEQYF. In nucleotides, the CDR3 is TGCAGTGCTAGAGCTGGGGGCGACTACGAGCAGTACTTC. The rearrangement links TRBV20-1 to TRBJ2-7, with TRBD1 as a possible D gene (6 bases). Looked up from germline, CDR1 is DFQATT and CDR2 is SNEGSKA (reference sequence). The germline V and J ends were trimmed by 1 base and 3 bases, with 10 bases remaining between them. This CDR3 region has 13 residues.